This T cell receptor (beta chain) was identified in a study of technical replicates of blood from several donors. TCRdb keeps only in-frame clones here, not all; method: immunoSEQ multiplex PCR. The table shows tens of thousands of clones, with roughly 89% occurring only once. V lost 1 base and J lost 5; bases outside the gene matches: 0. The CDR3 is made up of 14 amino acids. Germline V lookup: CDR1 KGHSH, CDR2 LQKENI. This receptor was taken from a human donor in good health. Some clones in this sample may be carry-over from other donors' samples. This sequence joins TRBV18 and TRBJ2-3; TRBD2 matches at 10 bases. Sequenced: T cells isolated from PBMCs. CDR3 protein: CASSPRLAGDTQYF. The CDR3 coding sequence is TGTGCCAGCTCACCACGACTAGCGGGAGATACGCAGTATTTT.